This T cell receptor (beta chain) was identified during a study of technical replicates of blood from a few donors. Assay used: immunoSEQ multiplex PCR; TCRdb lists only in-frame clones, some missing. Counted here are 65,000 to 80,000 clones, nearly 99% occurring once; the ten biggest clones make up approximately 0.2%. The CDR3 totals 13 residues. Trimming cost V 0 bases and J 6 bases, with 8 bases left between them. CDR1 is SEHNR, CDR2 FQNEAQ, per germline (reference sequence). The chain employs TRBV7-9 and TRBJ1-2; tentative D call: TRBD1 (6 bases). Sequencing was carried out using T cells isolated from PBMCs. This receptor was taken from a human donor in good health. The CDR3 region is CASSLAGADGYTF. CDR3 nucleotide sequence: TGTGCCAGCAGCTTAGCGGGGGCTGATGGCTACACCTTC.